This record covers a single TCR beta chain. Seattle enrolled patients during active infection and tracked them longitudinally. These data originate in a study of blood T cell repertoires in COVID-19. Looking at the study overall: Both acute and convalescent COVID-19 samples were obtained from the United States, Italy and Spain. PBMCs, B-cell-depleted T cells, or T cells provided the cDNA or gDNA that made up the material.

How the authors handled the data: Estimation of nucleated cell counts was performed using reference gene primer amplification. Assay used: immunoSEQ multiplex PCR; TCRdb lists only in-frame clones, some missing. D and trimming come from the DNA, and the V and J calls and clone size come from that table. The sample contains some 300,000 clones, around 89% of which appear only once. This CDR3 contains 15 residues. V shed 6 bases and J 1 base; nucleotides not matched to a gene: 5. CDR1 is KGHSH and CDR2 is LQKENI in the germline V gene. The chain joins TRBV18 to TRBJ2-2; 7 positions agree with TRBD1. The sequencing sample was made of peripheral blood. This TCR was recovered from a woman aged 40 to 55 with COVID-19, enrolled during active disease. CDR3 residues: CASSGTELNTGELFF. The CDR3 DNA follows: TGTGCCAGCTCTGGGACAGAATTGAACACCGGGGAGCTGTTTTTT.